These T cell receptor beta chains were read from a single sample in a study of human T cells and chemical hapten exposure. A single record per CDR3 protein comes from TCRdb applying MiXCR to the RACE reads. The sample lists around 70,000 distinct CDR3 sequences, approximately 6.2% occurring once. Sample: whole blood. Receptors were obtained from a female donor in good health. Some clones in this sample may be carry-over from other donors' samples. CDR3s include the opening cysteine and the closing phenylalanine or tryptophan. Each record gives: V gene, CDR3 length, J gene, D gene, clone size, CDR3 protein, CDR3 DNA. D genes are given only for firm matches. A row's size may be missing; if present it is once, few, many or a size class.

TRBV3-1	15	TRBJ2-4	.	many	CASSQDGKRENIQYF	TGTGCCAGCAGCCAAGACGGGAAACGGGAGAACATTCAGTACTTC
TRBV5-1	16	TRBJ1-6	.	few	CASSLVPGNDNSPLHF	TGCGCCAGCAGCTTGGTTCCAGGGAATGATAATTCACCCCTCCACTTT
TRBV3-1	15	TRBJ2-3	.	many	CASSRDLEVEDTQYF	TGTGCCAGCAGCCGGGACTTGGAGGTGGAAGATACGCAGTATTTT
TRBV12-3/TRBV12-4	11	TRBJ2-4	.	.	CASASRTVQYF	TGTGCCAGCGCCAGTAGGACAGTTCAGTACTTC
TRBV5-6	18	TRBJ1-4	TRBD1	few	CASSSQLRMTGTNEKLFF	TGTGCCAGCAGCTCGCAACTACGTATGACAGGGACTAATGAAAAACTGTTTTTT
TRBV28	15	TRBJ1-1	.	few	CASSFGSGSNTEAFF	TGTGCCAGCAGTTTCGGGTCAGGGTCGAACACTGAAGCTTTCTTT
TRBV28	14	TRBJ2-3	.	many	CASSPRTDTDTQYF	TGTGCCAGCAGCCCCAGGACAGATACAGATACGCAGTATTTT
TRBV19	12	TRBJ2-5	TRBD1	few	CASRTGQETQYF	TGTGCCAGCAGGACAGGGCAAGAGACCCAGTACTTC
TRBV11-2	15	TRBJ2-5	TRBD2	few	CASSLKLAAGETQYF	TGTGCCAGCAGCTTAAAACTAGCGGCGGGAGAGACCCAGTACTTC
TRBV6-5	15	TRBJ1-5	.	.	CASSRLYPRNQPQHF	TGTGCCAGCAGCCGACTCTATCCCCGCAATCAGCCCCAGCATTTT
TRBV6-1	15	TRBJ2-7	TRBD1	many	CASSDPGQMFYEQYF	TGTGCCAGCAGTGATCCGGGACAGATGTTCTACGAGCAGTACTTC
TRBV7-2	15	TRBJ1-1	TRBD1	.	CASSLMSSGGTEAFF	TGTGCCAGCAGCTTAATGTCCTCAGGGGGCACTGAAGCTTTCTTT
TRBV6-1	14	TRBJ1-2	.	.	CASSPRGEGGGYTF	TGTGCCAGCTCTCCCCGGGGAGAAGGAGGCGGCTACACCTTC
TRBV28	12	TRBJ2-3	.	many	CASSRWADTQYF	TGTGCCAGCAGTCGCTGGGCCGATACGCAGTATTTT
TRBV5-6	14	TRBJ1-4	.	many	CASSLGPGNEKLFF	TGTGCCAGCAGCTTGGGTCCAGGAAATGAAAAACTGTTTTTT
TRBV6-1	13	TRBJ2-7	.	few	CASSHRDPYEQYF	TGTGCCAGCAGTCACAGAGATCCCTACGAGCAGTACTTC
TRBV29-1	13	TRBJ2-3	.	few	CSVKGDNTDTQYF	TGCAGCGTTAAAGGAGACAACACAGATACGCAGTATTTT
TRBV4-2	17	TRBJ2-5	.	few	CASSQDWSGEYQETQYF	TGTGCCAGCAGCCAAGATTGGAGCGGAGAGTACCAAGAGACCCAGTACTTC
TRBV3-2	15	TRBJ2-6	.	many	CASSQARSGANVLTF	TGTGCCAGCAGCCAAGCCCGCTCTGGGGCCAACGTCCTGACTTTC
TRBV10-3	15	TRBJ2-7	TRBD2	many	CAISDLLAVAYEQYF	TGTGCCATCAGTGACCTGCTAGCGGTAGCCTACGAGCAGTACTTC
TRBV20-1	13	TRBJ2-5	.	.	CSANLGQQETQYF	TGCAGTGCTAATCTAGGCCAGCAAGAGACCCAGTACTTC
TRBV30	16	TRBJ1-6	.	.	CAWSSTRGSYNSPLHF	TGTGCCTGGAGTAGTACACGGGGCTCCTATAATTCACCCCTCCACTTT
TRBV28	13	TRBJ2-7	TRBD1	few	CASSLGRRDRVYF	TGTGCCAGCAGTTTGGGGCGCAGGGACAGGGTTTACTTC
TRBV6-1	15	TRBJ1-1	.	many	CASSEHSGPTLEAFF	TGTGCCAGCAGTGAACATTCTGGGCCTACCCTAGAGGCTTTCTTT
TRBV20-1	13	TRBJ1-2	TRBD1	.	CSARDRQGWGYTF	TGCAGTGCTAGAGATAGACAGGGATGGGGCTACACCTTC
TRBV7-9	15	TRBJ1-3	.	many	CASSLSGSSGNTIYF	TGTGCCAGCAGCTTATCTGGGAGCTCTGGAAACACCATATATTTT
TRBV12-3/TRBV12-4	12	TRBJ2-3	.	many	CASGRSTDTQYF	TGTGCCAGTGGGCGATCCACAGATACGCAGTATTTT
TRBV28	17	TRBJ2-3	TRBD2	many	CASSFFGGAGGADTQYF	TGTGCCAGCAGTTTTTTCGGGGGAGCTGGGGGGGCAGATACGCAGTATTTT
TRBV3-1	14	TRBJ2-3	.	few	CASSQPGSSDTQYF	TGTGCCAGCAGCCAACCAGGATCATCAGATACGCAGTATTTT
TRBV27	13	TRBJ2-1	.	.	CASSLDAYNEQLF	TGTGCCAGCAGTTTGGACGCCTACAATGAGCAGCTCTTC
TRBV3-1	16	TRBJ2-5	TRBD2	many	CASSRNLAGVGETQYF	TGTGCCAGCAGCCGCAACCTAGCGGGAGTTGGTGAGACCCAGTACTTC
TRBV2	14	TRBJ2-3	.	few	CASSPLPGTDTQYF	TGTGCCAGCAGTCCCTTACCAGGCACAGATACGCAGTATTTT
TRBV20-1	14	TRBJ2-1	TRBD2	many	CSAMTSGRAGEQFF	TGCAGTGCTATGACTAGCGGGAGGGCCGGGGAGCAGTTCTTC
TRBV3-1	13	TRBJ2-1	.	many	CASRYETGGEQFF	TGTGCCAGCAGGTACGAGACTGGCGGTGAGCAGTTCTTC
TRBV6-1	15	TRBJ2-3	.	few	CASQLDVGSTDTQYF	TGTGCCAGCCAATTGGACGTAGGTAGCACAGATACGCAGTATTTT
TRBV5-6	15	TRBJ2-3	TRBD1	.	CASSLGQRFPDTQYF	TGTGCCAGCAGCCTGGGACAGAGATTTCCAGATACGCAGTATTTT
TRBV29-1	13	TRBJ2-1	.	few	CSVDSGSYNEQFF	TGCAGCGTTGATAGCGGCTCCTACAATGAGCAGTTCTTC
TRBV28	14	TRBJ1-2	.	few	CASSFGRADYGYTF	TGTGCCAGCAGTTTTGGCAGGGCGGACTATGGCTACACCTTC
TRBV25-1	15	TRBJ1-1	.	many	CASSEYMAGKTEAFF	TGTGCCAGCAGTGAATATATGGCAGGGAAGACTGAAGCTTTCTTT
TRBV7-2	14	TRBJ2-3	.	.	CASSLTRTTDTQYF	TGTGCCAGCAGCTTAACCAGGACCACAGATACGCAGTATTTT
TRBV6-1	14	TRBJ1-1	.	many	CAHQPGIGNTEAFF	TGTGCCCACCAACCCGGAATAGGGAACACTGAAGCTTTCTTT
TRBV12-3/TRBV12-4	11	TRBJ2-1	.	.	CASSLLNEQFF	TGTGCCAGCAGTTTGTTGAATGAGCAGTTCTTC
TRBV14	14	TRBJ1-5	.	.	CASSQSSGNQPQHF	TGTGCCAGCAGCCAATCTTCAGGCAATCAGCCCCAGCATTTT
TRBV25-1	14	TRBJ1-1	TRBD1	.	CASSESWTGAEAFF	TGTGCCAGCAGTGAATCTTGGACAGGGGCTGAAGCTTTCTTT
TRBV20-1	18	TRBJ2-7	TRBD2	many	CSAPLRERNTVYLNEQYF	TGCAGTGCTCCGCTGCGGGAGCGGAACACGGTTTATCTCAACGAGCAGTACTTC
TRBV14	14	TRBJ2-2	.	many	CASSPRLGPGELFF	TGTGCCAGCAGCCCGAGGTTGGGCCCCGGGGAGCTGTTTTTT
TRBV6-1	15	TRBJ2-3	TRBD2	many	CASSTSGRYSDTQYF	TGTGCCAGCAGTACCAGCGGGAGGTATTCAGATACGCAGTATTTT
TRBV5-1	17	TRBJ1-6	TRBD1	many	CASSLRPPGQMNSPLHF	TGCGCCAGCAGCTTGCGGCCTCCGGGACAGATGAATTCACCCCTCCACTTT
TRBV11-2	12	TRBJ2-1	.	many	CASVGGYNEQFF	TGTGCCAGCGTCGGTGGTTACAATGAGCAGTTCTTC
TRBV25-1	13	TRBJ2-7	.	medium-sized	CASTEQSGPEQYF	TGTGCCAGCACGGAACAAAGCGGGCCCGAGCAGTACTTC
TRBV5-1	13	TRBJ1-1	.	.	CATAHQENTEAFF	TGCGCCACCGCCCATCAAGAGAACACTGAAGCTTTCTTT
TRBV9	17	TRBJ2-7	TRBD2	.	CASSVDGTSGRKGEQYF	TGTGCCAGCAGCGTAGATGGGACTAGCGGGAGGAAGGGCGAGCAGTACTTC
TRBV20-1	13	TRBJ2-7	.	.	CSAGDIEAYEQYF	TGCAGTGCTGGGGATATTGAAGCCTACGAGCAGTACTTC
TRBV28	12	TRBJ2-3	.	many	CASSLFRDTQYF	TGTGCCAGCAGTTTATTCCGAGATACGCAGTATTTT
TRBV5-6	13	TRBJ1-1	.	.	CASSLSGETEAFF	TGTGCCAGCAGCTTGTCCGGGGAGACTGAAGCTTTCTTT
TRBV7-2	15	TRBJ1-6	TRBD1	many	CASSLMGQDHSPLHF	TGTGCCAGCAGCTTAATGGGACAGGACCATTCACCCCTCCACTTT
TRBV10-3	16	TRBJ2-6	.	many	CAISESASSGANVLTF	TGTGCCATCAGTGAGTCAGCGAGCTCTGGGGCCAACGTCCTGACTTTC